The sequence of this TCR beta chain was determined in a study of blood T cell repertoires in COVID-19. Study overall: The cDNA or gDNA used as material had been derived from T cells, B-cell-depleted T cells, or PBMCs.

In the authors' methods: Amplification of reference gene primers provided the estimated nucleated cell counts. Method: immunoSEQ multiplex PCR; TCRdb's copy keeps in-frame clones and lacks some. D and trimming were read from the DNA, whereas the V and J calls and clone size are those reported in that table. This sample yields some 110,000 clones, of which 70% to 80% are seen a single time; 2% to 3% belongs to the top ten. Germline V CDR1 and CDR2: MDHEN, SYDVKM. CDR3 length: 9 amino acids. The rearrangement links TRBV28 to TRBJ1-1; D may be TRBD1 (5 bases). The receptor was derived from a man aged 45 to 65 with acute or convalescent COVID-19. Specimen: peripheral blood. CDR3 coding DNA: TGTCGCGGGGGGACGGCAGCTTTCTTT. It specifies CRGGTAAFF.